These 5 T cell receptor beta chains were all obtained from the same sample, sequenced in a study of early T cells in non-severe SARS-CoV-2 infection. TCRdb reanalysed the 5' RACE reads using MiXCR and keeps one entry per CDR3 protein. This sample has about 50,000 distinct CDR3 sequences, with roughly 16% found just once. The sample in question was whole blood, obtained at baseline. The origin of the receptors is an adult who was a healthcare worker with PCR-confirmed SARS-CoV-2 infection or an uninfected control (not recorded which).

This clonotype is termed medium-sized. The J gene is TRBJ2-7, the V gene TRBV21-1; the table calls TRBD1, which could not be checked here. TRBV21-1 is a documented pseudogene. This CDR3 has 14 residues. CDR3 sequence reads: CASSKGGESYEQYF. The DNA of the CDR3 is TGTGCCAGCAGCAAAGGGGGGGAATCCTACGAGCAGTACTTC.

Here the CDR3 DNA reads TGTGCCAGCAGTAAGGACAGAGGAGATACGCAGTATTTT. Translation: CASSKDRGDTQYF. J is TRBJ2-3 and V is TRBV6-1; possibly TRBD1 for D (6 bases). Trimming took 5 bases from V and 5 from J, leaving 11 bases between them. Germline CDR1 is MNHNS and CDR2 is SASEGT. The CDR3 spans 13 residues.

This clonotype was found a few times. In DNA form, the CDR3 reads TGTGCCAGCAGACGGACAGCGGGCACCGGGGAGCTGTTTTTT. As protein: CASRRTAGTGELFF. The chain links TRBV5-6 to TRBJ2-2, with D perhaps matching TRBD1 or TRBD2 (6 bases each). The V end lost 5 bases, the J end lost 4 bases, and 12 bases lay between the germline ends. Per the germline V gene, CDR1 is SGHDT and CDR2 is YYEEEE. CDR3 length: 14 amino acids.

This rearrangement joins TRBV24-1 to TRBJ2-3, with 8 bases matching TRBD2. The V gene end was trimmed by 2 bases and the J gene end by 4 bases; junction bases not matched to a gene: 10. The CDR3 runs 17 residues. Germline lookup yields CDR1 KGHDR and CDR2 SFDVKD. The CDR3, as DNA: TGTGCCACCAGTGATTCGACGGGAGGGCCTTTGGCAGATACGCAGTATTTT. As protein: CATSDSTGGPLADTQYF.

The chain employs TRBV12-3 or TRBV12-4 and TRBJ2-3; 10 nucleotides line up with TRBD1. The CDR3 totals 14 residues. The V segment lost 7 bases and the J segment 3 bases; nucleotides outside the gene matches: 4. The CDR3 loop is CASNDRGRTDTQYF. CDR3 DNA sequence: TGTGCCAGCAACGACAGGGGGCGTACAGATACGCAGTATTTT.